Presented here are 19 T cell receptor beta chains from one specimen sequenced in a study of blood T cell repertoires in COVID-19. Clones were sequenced by immunoSEQ multiplex PCR, and TCRdb holds only the in-frame ones, with some missing. This table has about 200,000 clones, 80% appearing once. The sequenced material came from peripheral blood. These receptors were collected from a woman in her 70s with acute or convalescent COVID-19.

The V call is TRBV24-1, the J call TRBJ2-3; TRBD1 matches 7 bases. This CDR3 is built from 14 residues. The V gene end was trimmed by 4 bases and the J gene end by 6 bases; junction bases not matched to a gene: 6. Germline V gene sequence: CDR1 KGHDR, CDR2 SFDVKD. In DNA form, the CDR3 reads TGTGCCACCAGTGAGGGGGACAGAATGGATACGCAGTATTTT. Protein product: CATSEGDRMDTQYF.

Here the CDR3 reads CASSRLTGSRNIQYF. For the CDR3, the DNA is TGTGCCAGCAGCCGCCTAACAGGGTCTCGGAACATTCAGTACTTC. The chain couples TRBV7-9 to TRBJ2-4; possible D gene TRBD1, 6 bases. V was cut by 5 bases and J by 7 bases, with 18 bases left in between. The germline CDR1 and CDR2 sequences are SEHNR and FQNEAQ (reference sequence). This CDR3 comprises 15 residues.

This chain links TRBV3-1 (or the pseudogene TRBV3-2) with TRBJ1-4; 9 nucleotides align to TRBD1. CDR3 length equals 15 residues. J was trimmed by 7 bases and V by 4 bases; bases with no gene match: 7. Germline CDR1 reads LGHDT; CDR2 reads YNNKEL (reference sequence). The DNA of the CDR3 is TGTGCCAGCAGCCCCTCTACAGGGGGCGGTGAAAAACTGTTTTTT. The encoded protein is CASSPSTGGGEKLFF.

The V call is TRBV10-1, the J call TRBJ2-2; D is unclear. The CDR3 runs to 13 residues. Looked up from germline, CDR1 is WNHNN and CDR2 is SYGVQD (reference sequence). Trimming shortened V by 6 bases and J by 6 bases, and 11 bases separated the two germline ends. The CDR3 loop is CASSQDRSGELFF. In DNA, the CDR3 is TGCGCCAGCAGCCAGGATAGATCCGGGGAGCTGTTTTTT.

Comment on this clone: The junction does not match germline at one end; this may be a read error. V is TRBV28 and J is TRBJ2-3; 11 nucleotides match TRBD2. The CDR3 extends over 12 amino acids. The germline V gene encodes CDR1 MDHEN and CDR2 SYDVKM. CDR3 loop: CASSSGLAAGPF. For the CDR3, the DNA is TGTGCCAGCAGTTCGGGACTAGCGGCAGGGCCATTT. The whole variable domain, remainder taken from reference TRBV28 and TRBJ2-3, is DVKVTQSSRYLVKRTGEKVFLECVQDMDHENMFWYRQDPGLGLRLIYFSYDVKMKEKGDIPEGYSVSREKKERFSLILESASTNQTSMYLCASSSGLAAGPFGPGTRLTVL.

This sequence joins TRBV7-9 and TRBJ2-7; a possible D gene is TRBD1 (5 bases). Per the germline V gene, CDR1 is SEHNR and CDR2 is FQNEAQ (reference sequence). The CDR3 extends over 15 amino acids. Trimming removed 4 bases from V and 0 bases from J, with 13 bases in between. DNA of the CDR3: TGTGCCAGCAGCTCTGGGCAGACAGTCTCCTACGAGCAGTACTTC. The encoded protein is CASSSGQTVSYEQYF.

The chain joins TRBV10-3 to TRBJ2-3; 8 bases line up with TRBD2. CDR3 length: 17 amino acids. CDR1 is ENHRY and CDR2 is SYGVKD in the germline V gene. Trimming removed 5 bases from V and 5 bases from J; junction bases left unmatched: 15. This chain's CDR3 is CAISPHPLGGVEDTQYF. CDR3 DNA sequence: TGTGCCATCAGTCCTCACCCACTCGGGGGGGTCGAAGATACGCAGTATTTT.

The chain is built from TRBV6-4 and TRBJ2-3; D unresolved. The V end lost 5 bases, the J end lost 4 bases, and 16 bases lay between the germline ends. This CDR3 is built from 15 residues. Germline CDR1 MRHNA, CDR2 SNTAGT. The CDR3 sequence is CASSSLTRRPDTQYF. Written as DNA, the CDR3 is TGTGCCAGCAGTTCATTGACCCGGCGGCCAGATACGCAGTATTTT.

This clone has a handful of counts. V gene TRBV13 combines with J gene TRBJ1-4; 8 bases are a match to TRBD1. Per germline, CDR1 PRHDT and CDR2 FYEKMQ (reference sequence). V was clipped by 5 bases and J by 4 bases; unmatched bases: 3. CDR3 size: 14 residues. The CDR3 reads CASSRTGSNEKLFF. CDR3 nucleotides: TGTGCCAGCAGCCGGACAGGGAGTAATGAAAAACTGTTTTTT.

The rearrangement links TRBV7-8 to TRBJ2-7; D remains ambiguous. V was clipped by 5 bases and J by 4 bases, with 9 bases between them. Germline CDR1 and CDR2: SGHVS and FQNEAQ. CDR3 length: 12 amino acids. In DNA form, the CDR3 reads TGTGCCAGCAGCCGGATTAGTTACGAGCAGTACTTC. Amino acid sequence: CASSRISYEQYF.

The chain employs TRBV3-1 (or the pseudogene TRBV3-2) and TRBJ1-1; D ambiguous. There are 14 residues in the CDR3. From germline, CDR1 is LGHDT and CDR2 YNNKEL (reference sequence). V was cut by 3 bases and J by 1 base, with 9 bases left in between. CDR3 protein: CASSQREANTEAFF. The CDR3 region has the DNA TGTGCCAGCAGCCAGAGGGAGGCGAACACTGAAGCTTTCTTT.

The chain links TRBV5-1 to TRBJ2-7; the match to TRBD1 covers 8 bases. The CDR3 has 12 residues. J was trimmed by 10 bases and V by 4 bases; bases with no gene match: 7. In germline, CDR1 is SGHRS, CDR2 YFSETQ. CDR3 protein: CASSLPDRAQYF. The CDR3 coding sequence is TGCGCCAGCAGCCTCCCGGACAGGGCACAGTACTTC.

This clone was seen a few times. V gene TRBV7-3 combines with J gene TRBJ2-3, with 7 bases matching TRBD1. Trimming removed 4 bases from V and 3 bases from J; junction bases left unmatched: 4. The CDR3 has 14 residues. Looked up from germline, CDR1 is SGHTA and CDR2 is FQGTGA. CDR3 coding DNA: TGTGCCAGCAGCTCCCAGACAGGGACAGATACGCAGTATTTT. Encoded protein: CASSSQTGTDTQYF. Supplemented by reference TRBV7-3 and TRBJ2-3, the full variable domain reads GAGVSQTPSNKVTEKGKYVELRCDPISGHTALYWYRQSLGQGPEFLIYFQGTGAADDSGLPNDRFFAVRPEGSVSTLKIQRTERGDSAVYLCASSSQTGTDTQYFGPGTRLTVL.

The rearrangement uses TRBV3-1 (or the pseudogene TRBV3-2) and TRBJ1-2, with D possibly being TRBD1 (6 bases). This CDR3 region has 15 residues. Between the trimmed V and J ends, which lost 4 bases and 0 bases, there was a span of 12 bases. CDR1 is LGHDT and CDR2 is YNNKEL in the germline V gene (reference sequence). CDR3 in DNA: TGTGCCAGCAGCCCTCCACGGACAGCTAACTATGGCTACACCTTC. Its protein product is CASSPPRTANYGYTF.

V gene TRBV7-9 combines with J gene TRBJ2-7; TRBD1 matches 8 bases. This CDR3 contains 16 residues. The V gene end was trimmed by 5 bases and the J gene end by 3 bases; junction bases not matched to a gene: 12. From germline, CDR1 is SEHNR and CDR2 FQNEAQ (reference sequence). The CDR3 loop is CASSILQGVEFYEQYF. As DNA, the CDR3 is TGTGCCAGCAGCATTCTACAGGGGGTAGAGTTCTACGAGCAGTACTTC. The variable domain in full, completed from reference TRBV7-9 and TRBJ2-7, reads DTGVSQNPRHKITKRGQNVTFRCDPISEHNRLYWYRQTLGQGPEFLTYFQNEAQLEKSRLLSDRFSAERPKGSFSTLEIQRTEQGDSAMYLCASSILQGVEFYEQYFGPGTRLTVT.

The chain joins TRBV7-2 to TRBJ2-7, with 7 positions matching TRBD1. CDR1 and CDR2 from the germline V gene are SGHTA and FQGNSA. Germline trimming cut 5 bases from V and 2 bases from J; bases unmatched to any gene: 9. The CDR3 is 15 amino acids. CDR3 amino acids: CASSPRQGPPYEQYF. In DNA form, the CDR3 reads TGTGCCAGCAGCCCACGACAGGGACCCCCCTACGAGCAGTACTTC.

The rearrangement links TRBV19 to TRBJ2-7; TRBD1 might be the D (5 bases). The CDR3 has 14 amino acids. CDR1 and CDR2 (germline): LNHDA, SQIVND (reference sequence). V lost 7 bases, J lost 2 bases, and 15 bases lay in between. The CDR3 is CASTPGLGTYEQYF. The DNA of the CDR3 is TGTGCCAGTACCCCAGGGCTCGGAACCTACGAGCAGTACTTC.

The rearrangement links TRBV11-3 to TRBJ2-3, with D possibly being TRBD1 (7 bases). Trimming stripped 3 bases from V and 2 bases from J, with 24 bases between. The CDR3 is 19 residues long. Germline V CDR1 and CDR2: SGHNT, YENEEA. CDR3 DNA sequence: TGTGCCAGCAGCTTGGGCTACCGAACCGCGGGACAGAACACAGATACGCAGTATTTT. The encoded protein is CASSLGYRTAGQNTDTQYF.

The chain employs TRBV5-8 and TRBJ2-3, with D maybe TRBD1 (6 bases). CDR1 SGHTS and CDR2 YDEGEE come from the germline V gene. This CDR3 has 13 amino acids. Trimming left V 3 bases short and J 14 bases short, with 19 bases between. In nucleotides, the CDR3 is TGTGCCAGCAGCTCGGCCCCAGGGGATGGACGGTATTTT. Amino acids: CASSSAPGDGRYF.